The 26 T cell receptor beta chains below all came from one sample that was sequenced in a study of blood T cell repertoires in COVID-19. The method was immunoSEQ multiplex PCR; TCRdb's version includes in-frame clones alone and lacks a portion of them. The sample lists about 150,000 clones, around 84% occurring once. Sequencing used peripheral blood. These receptors were obtained from a man in his 70s with acute or convalescent COVID-19.

The chain uses TRBV5-1 and TRBJ2-7, with D unclear. The CDR3 length is 12 residues. Looked up from germline, CDR1 is SGHRS and CDR2 is YFSETQ. V gave up 3 bases and J gave up 1 base, with 5 bases separating them. For the CDR3, the DNA is TGCGCCAGCAGCTCGGTTTCCTACGAGCAGTACTTC. Its protein is CASSSVSYEQYF.

The gene calls are TRBV18 and TRBJ1-1; D unclear. The CDR3 runs 15 residues. The germline V gene encodes CDR1 KGHSH and CDR2 LQKENI. Trimming took 3 bases from V and 4 from J, leaving 15 bases between them. The chain's CDR3 is CASSPSVVRGTEAFF. CDR3 nucleotide sequence: TGTGCCAGCTCACCTTCGGTTGTGCGAGGCACTGAAGCTTTCTTT.

The chain carries TRBV5-5 and TRBJ2-7; D is ambiguous. The germline V gene encodes CDR1 SGHKS and CDR2 YYEKEE (reference sequence). CDR3 length: 16 residues. V lost 0 bases to trimming and J lost 4 bases, with 17 bases between them. As DNA, the CDR3 is TGTGCCAGCAGCTTGGTAGGAGTCCGAGTACCTTACGAGCAGTACTTC. Translation: CASSLVGVRVPYEQYF.

The V and J genes are TRBV6-4 and TRBJ1-6; D might be TRBD1 (6 bases). V lost 3 bases, J lost 7 bases, and 7 bases lay in between. The CDR3 length is 13 residues. From germline, CDR1 is MRHNA and CDR2 SNTAGT. CDR3 in amino acids: CASSEGTNSPLHF. The CDR3 DNA reads TGTGCCAGCAGTGAAGGGACAAATTCACCCCTCCACTTT.

This clone appeared a few times. The chain employs TRBV19 and TRBJ1-4; 11 nucleotides align to TRBD1. The V segment lost 5 bases and the J segment 7 bases; nucleotides outside the gene matches: 6. Germline CDR1 LNHDA, CDR2 SQIVND (reference sequence). The CDR3 covers 15 residues. CDR3 region: CASSSRGTGGEKLFF. CDR3 bases: TGTGCCAGTAGTTCCCGCGGGACAGGGGGTGAAAAACTGTTTTTT.

This chain uses TRBV6-5 with TRBJ2-7; the D gene is possibly TRBD2 (5 bases). CDR1 MNHEY and CDR2 SVGAGI come from the germline V gene. Trimming took 0 bases from V and 2 from J, leaving 8 bases between them. The CDR3 runs to 14 residues. CDR3 in DNA: TGTGCCAGCAGTTACTCTTACGGGACCTACGAGCAGTACTTC. As protein: CASSYSYGTYEQYF.

The rearrangement uses TRBV4-1 and TRBJ1-4; 7 nucleotides agree with TRBD1. The V gene end was trimmed by 2 bases and the J gene end by 4 bases; junction bases not matched to a gene: 4. This CDR3 comprises 15 residues. Germline loops: CDR1 MGHRA, CDR2 YSYEKL. The CDR3 sequence: CASSQYGQDNEKLFF. CDR3 nucleotides: TGCGCCAGCAGCCAATATGGACAGGATAATGAAAAACTGTTTTTT.

The CDR3 spells CASSLEWPGQTYNEQFF. The CDR3 coding sequence is TGTGCCAGCAGCTTAGAATGGCCGGGACAGACGTACAATGAGCAGTTCTTC. The V gene is TRBV7-8, the J gene TRBJ2-1; 7 positions agree with TRBD1. V lost 1 base and J lost 4; bases outside the gene matches: 10. There are 17 residues in the CDR3. Germline V gene lookup returns CDR1 SGHVS and CDR2 FQNEAQ.

A single count supports this clone. V usage is TRBV30 and J usage is TRBJ2-1, with 12 bases aligning to TRBD2. The CDR3 length is 14 residues. Germline CDR1 and CDR2: GTSNPN and SVGIG (reference sequence). V was clipped by 3 bases and J by 8 bases; unmatched bases: 5. In DNA form, the CDR3 reads TGTGCCTGGAGAACTAGCGGGGGGTTCTATGAGCAGTTCTTC. Its translation: CAWRTSGGFYEQFF. Complete variable domain (other parts from reference TRBV30 and TRBJ2-1): SQTIHQWPATLVQPVGSPLSLECTVEGTSNPNLYWYRQAAGRGLQLLFYSVGIGQISSEVPQNLSASRPQDRQFILSSKKLLLSDSGFYLCAWRTSGGFYEQFFGPGTRLTVL.

This chain uses TRBV5-1 with TRBJ2-1, with a possible D match to TRBD2 (6 bases). Looked up from germline, CDR1 is SGHRS and CDR2 is YFSETQ. The CDR3 spans 12 residues. V gave up 6 bases and J gave up 7 bases, with 11 bases separating them. The CDR3 loop is CASNDGGNEQFF. The CDR3 DNA sequence: TGCGCCAGCAACGACGGGGGAAATGAGCAGTTCTTC.

This clone is medium-sized within its sample. The rearrangement uses TRBV3-1 (or the pseudogene TRBV3-2) and TRBJ1-4; TRBD1 agrees at 8 bases. Losses at the gene ends were 8 bases for V and 0 bases for J; bases not matched to a gene: 11. The length of the CDR3 is 17 residues. The germline V gene has CDR1 LGHDT and CDR2 YNNKEL (reference sequence). The CDR3 DNA sequence: TGTGCCAGCGGTCCCGGGACAGGTCCCGCAACTAATGAAAAACTGTTTTTT. The encoded protein is CASGPGTGPATNEKLFF.

The V gene is TRBV28, the J gene TRBJ2-7, with D possibly being TRBD2 (6 bases). V was trimmed by 5 bases and J by 3 bases, leaving 14 bases between them. The V gene's germline CDR1 is MDHEN and CDR2 SYDVKM. This CDR3 has 14 amino acids. CDR3 sequence reads: CASSIGSRIYEQYF. The DNA of the CDR3 is TGTGCCAGCAGTATCGGGAGTAGGATCTACGAGCAGTACTTC.

The J gene is TRBJ1-2, the V gene TRBV2, with 7 positions matching TRBD1. The CDR3 is made up of 16 amino acids. V lost 7 bases, J lost 4 bases, and 15 bases stayed unmatched. Germline loops: CDR1 SNHLY, CDR2 FYNNEI. As DNA, the CDR3 is TGTGCCAGCAACGGGGCAGGGGGTGATTCCCTCTATGGCTACACCTTC. This encodes CASNGAGGDSLYGYTF.

The gene calls are TRBV5-6 and TRBJ2-7; 8 nucleotides align to TRBD2. In germline, CDR1 is SGHDT, CDR2 YYEEEE. CDR3 length: 18 amino acids. The junction had 19 bases not matched to a gene; V was cut back by 1 base and J by 7 bases. The CDR3 DNA reads as TGTGCCAGCAGCTTGCGGCCAGGGGCTAGCGGGTTCTTTCGGGAGCAGTACTTC. Its protein product is CASSLRPGASGFFREQYF.

DNA for the CDR3: TGTGCCAGCAGCTTAGCGCTTTCAGGGGGCCATGGCTACACCTTC. Amino acids: CASSLALSGGHGYTF. The chain has TRBV7-9 and TRBJ1-2; 8 bases fit TRBD1. The ends lost 0 bases at V and 6 bases at J; junction bases unmatched: 6. The CDR3 runs 15 residues. Germline V gene lookup returns CDR1 SEHNR and CDR2 FQNEAQ (reference sequence).

The chain is built from TRBV6-1 and TRBJ2-6; unclear D gene. V gave up 1 base and J gave up 0 bases, with 7 bases separating them. This CDR3 has 16 amino acids. Germline CDR1 and CDR2: MNHNS and SASEGT. The CDR3 coding sequence is TGTGCCAGCAGTGAAGTATCGGTCTCTGGGGCCAACGTCCTGACTTTC. It is translated as CASSEVSVSGANVLTF.

The rearrangement links TRBV10-3 to TRBJ2-5; 9 nucleotides line up with TRBD2. The length of the CDR3 is 15 residues. Germline V gives CDR1 ENHRY, CDR2 SYGVKD. Losses at the gene ends were 3 bases for V and 7 bases for J; bases not matched to a gene: 9. CDR3 sequence (DNA): TGTGCCATCAGTGATTTGGCGGGGGGGCCAGGGACCCAGTACTTC. Protein: CAISDLAGGPGTQYF.

This clone was seen just once. The V call is TRBV27, the J call TRBJ1-6, with a weak D call TRBD1 (5 bases). The CDR3 runs 16 residues. V was pared by 5 bases and J by 7 bases, with 18 bases between. Germline loops: CDR1 MNHEY, CDR2 SMNVEV (reference sequence). CDR3 amino acids: CASSPTAGQLNSPLHF. The CDR3, as DNA: TGTGCCAGCAGTCCTACTGCGGGGCAGCTCAATTCACCCCTCCACTTT.

This chain links TRBV30 with TRBJ1-1, with D maybe TRBD1 (5 bases). This CDR3 comprises 18 residues. Germline CDR1 is GTSNPN and CDR2 is SVGIG (reference sequence). The V end lost 4 bases, the J end lost 2 bases, and 26 bases lay between the germline ends. CDR3 in DNA: TGTGCCTGGATAAAAAGCTTGCACAGGTGCCAACTAAACACTGAAGCTTTCTTT. This encodes CAWIKSLHRCQLNTEAFF.

The chain has TRBV5-5 and TRBJ1-1; D is undetermined. Germline loops: CDR1 SGHKS, CDR2 YYEKEE (reference sequence). CDR3 length: 15 amino acids. The ends were cut back, 1 base at V and 3 bases at J, with 13 bases in the middle. CDR3 DNA sequence: TGTGCCAGCAGCTTGCGCTTTACAGTGGACACTGAAGCTTTCTTT. Residues: CASSLRFTVDTEAFF.

DNA of the CDR3: TGTGCCAGCAGCGTGGGGGCTTCTCCTAGGAATGAGCAGTTCTTC. Its translation: CASSVGASPRNEQFF. V is TRBV9 and J is TRBJ2-1, with D perhaps matching TRBD1 (6 bases). Trimming cost V 2 bases and J 7 bases, with 16 bases left between them. This CDR3 region has 15 residues. Germline loops: CDR1 SGDLS, CDR2 YYNGEE.

This chain's CDR3 is CASSGGGLASYNEQFF. The CDR3 DNA sequence: TGTGCCAGCAGTGGGGGGGGGCTAGCGTCATACAATGAGCAGTTCTTC. This chain links TRBV27 with TRBJ2-1, with a possible D match to TRBD2 (7 bases). The germline gives CDR1 MNHEY, CDR2 SMNVEV (reference sequence). Trimming removed 5 bases from V and 4 bases from J, with 18 bases in between. The CDR3 extends over 16 amino acids.

This CDR3 reads CASSIGGGDIQYF. DNA of the CDR3: TGTGCCAGTAGTATTGGGGGCGGTGACATTCAGTACTTC. The chain has TRBV19 and TRBJ2-4, with D possibly matching TRBD1 (6 bases). Germline V CDR1 and CDR2: LNHDA, SQIVND (reference sequence). The CDR3 spans 13 residues. The V and J ends lost 3 bases and 8 bases respectively, with 11 bases between them.

This clone was recorded only once. The V and J genes are TRBV9 and TRBJ1-3; D possibly corresponds to TRBD1 (5 bases). The CDR3 is made up of 16 amino acids. CDR1 is SGDLS and CDR2 is YYNGEE in the germline V gene. Between the trimmed V and J ends, which lost 2 bases and 0 bases, there was a span of 12 bases. The CDR3 sequence: CASSVAGPLSGNTIYF. CDR3 coding DNA: TGTGCCAGCAGCGTGGCAGGGCCGCTCTCTGGAAACACCATATATTTT.

This CDR3 reads CASSYVSAAGNTIYF. DNA of the CDR3: TGTGCCAGCAGTTACGTGTCGGCGGCGGGAAACACCATATATTTT. This chain connects TRBV6-5 to TRBJ1-3, with unresolved D. The CDR3 consists of 15 residues. The germline V gene has CDR1 MNHEY and CDR2 SVGAGI. Trimming removed 2 bases from V and 4 bases from J, with 12 bases in between.

This clone was counted a single time. V and J are TRBV6-5 and TRBJ2-2, with D uncertain. V lost 7 bases to trimming and J lost 6 bases, with 18 bases between them. Germline lookup yields CDR1 MNHEY and CDR2 SVGAGI. The CDR3 spans 15 residues. This chain's CDR3 is CASTRNPQVSGELFF. As DNA, the CDR3 is TGTGCCAGCACCAGAAACCCCCAGGTATCCGGGGAGCTGTTTTTT.